The text below deals with one T cell receptor beta chain. Its antigen remains unidentified. The data are from a study of shared clonotypes between healthy human individuals. Broader study findings: The represented genetic and exposure-history diversity was limited by the small number of donors. Richness estimates generally favored naive over memory subsets.

Generated by immunoSEQ multiplex PCR, the TCRdb table keeps only in-frame clones and is missing some. This table has fewer than 850,000 clones, approximately 79% appearing once. The TCR originated in a woman aged 30 to 39 in good health. What was sequenced was memory CD4+ T cells sorted from blood. Subset denoted: CD45RA-negative fraction.

CDR3 nucleotides: TGTGCCAGCAGCCCGGATCCCGAAAACGAGCAGTACTTC. Its translation is CASSPDPENEQYF. V usage is TRBV7-6 and J usage is TRBJ2-7; D remains ambiguous. The CDR3 loop spans 13 amino acids. Germline lookup yields CDR1 SGHVS and CDR2 FNYEAQ. The ends were cut back, 5 bases at V and 5 bases at J, with 13 bases in the middle.